The 19 T cell receptor beta chains below come from one sample, sequenced in a study of T cells in Graves' hyperthyroidism and ophthalmopathy. The TCR beta CDR3 regions underwent amplification using RNA transcripts as the source. Carried out on the TCR CDR3, a first-round RT-PCR used the HTBI primer set. TCRdb passed the multiplex PCR reads through MiXCR, listing each CDR3 protein once. This table holds a few hundred thousand distinct CDR3 sequences, 20% found once. Material: blood. The receptors here all came from a man younger than 30 with Graves' hyperthyroidism.

The chain joins TRBV9 to TRBJ2-7; D might be TRBD1 or TRBD2, each matching 6 bases. Between the trimmed V and J ends, which lost 4 bases and 2 bases, there was a span of 16 bases. The germline V gene encodes CDR1 SGDLS and CDR2 YYNGEE. The CDR3 covers 15 residues. DNA for the CDR3: TGTGCCAGCAGCTCGGGGGCAGGTCCTACCTACGAGCAGTACTTC. This gives the protein CASSSGAGPTYEQYF.

This clonotype was seen ten or more times. The chain joins TRBV6-5 to TRBJ1-3; D call uncertain. This CDR3 spans 14 amino acids. V lost 2 bases and J lost 4, with 9 bases in between. Germline assignment: CDR1 MNHEY and CDR2 SVGAGI. The CDR3 nucleotides read TGTGCCAGCAGTTACAGCAGGAGGGGAAACACCATATATTTT. Translation gives CASSYSRRGNTIYF.

The chain uses TRBV12-3 or TRBV12-4 and TRBJ2-7, with D possibly matching TRBD2 (6 bases). V was clipped by 6 bases and J by 2 bases, with 20 bases between them. There are 16 residues in the CDR3. CDR3 residues: CASSPPQFGRTYEQYF. The CDR3 DNA is TGTGCCAGCAGCCCACCGCAGTTTGGGAGGACCTACGAGCAGTACTTC.

This clonotype was found a few times. The chain joins TRBV12-3 or TRBV12-4 to TRBJ2-5, with no clear D. This CDR3 contains 13 residues. V lost 2 bases to trimming and J lost 2 bases, with 6 bases between them. The CDR3 nucleotides read TGTGCCAGCAGTTTACACAGACAAGAGACCCAGTACTTC. Translation: CASSLHRQETQYF.

The table lists this clonotype with many counts. The V call is TRBV20-1, the J call TRBJ2-7; D is undetermined. This CDR3 spans 11 amino acids. With 3 bases removed from V and 2 bases from J, the gap between germline ends came to 5 bases. The germline V gene has CDR1 DFQATT and CDR2 SNEGSKA (reference sequence). CDR3 DNA sequence: TGCAGTGCTAGGATGACCTACGAGCAGTACTTC. This gives the protein CSARMTYEQYF.

This clonotype was found a few times. The rearrangement links TRBV2 to TRBJ2-4, with 7 bases aligning to TRBD1. V shed 6 bases, J shed 14 bases, and the junction held 10 bases outside the gene matches. CDR1 and CDR2 from the germline V gene are SNHLY and FYNNEI. The CDR3 loop spans 12 amino acids. The CDR3 nucleotides are TGTGCCAGCAGCTCCGGACAGGAGATTAAGTACTTC. Translating it yields CASSSGQEIKYF.

This clonotype was picked up a small number of times. The chain has TRBV6-5 and TRBJ1-5; D not certain. Germline CDR1 is MNHEY and CDR2 is SVGAGI. Trimming took 5 bases from V and 3 from J, leaving 14 bases between them. CDR3 size: 15 residues. Written as DNA, the CDR3 is TGTGCCAGCAGTCACATCAACCGAGACAATCAGCCCCAGCATTTT. This sequence encodes CASSHINRDNQPQHF.

This clonotype has a count of ten or more. This sequence joins TRBV4-1 and TRBJ1-1, with unresolved D. The CDR3 has 13 residues. The V gene lost 3 bases and the J gene lost 11 bases, with 16 bases spanning the gap. Germline CDR1 and CDR2: MGHRA and YSYEKL. The CDR3 coding sequence is TGCGCCAGCAGCCAGGTGACACACCTCGGGGCTTTCTTT. As protein: CASSQVTHLGAFF.

Only a few counts were recorded for this clonotype. The CDR3 sequence is CASSQDRSGRQTAFF. For the CDR3, the DNA is TGCGCCAGCAGCCAAGATCGGTCCGGACGGCAAACAGCTTTCTTT. V usage is TRBV4-1 and J usage is TRBJ1-1; no clear D gene. The CDR3 has 15 residues. V lost 0 bases, J lost 10 bases, and 18 bases lay in between. Germline CDR1 and CDR2: MGHRA and YSYEKL.

With regard to this clonotype: A single base separates this from a much larger clone, so it may be a read error. The chain combines TRBV7-9 with TRBJ2-5, with 9 bases identical to TRBD1. CDR1 is SEHNR and CDR2 is FQNEAQ in the germline V gene (reference sequence). The CDR3 has 15 residues. The CDR3 nucleotides read TGTGCCGGCAGCGGGCGACAGGGGGACAGGGAGACCCAGTACTTC. It encodes CAGSGRQGDRETQYF.

This clonotype has ten or more counts. CDR3 sequence (DNA): TGTGCCAGCAGCGTCCGGGACAACTACGAGCAGTACTTC. Translation: CASSVRDNYEQYF. The chain has TRBV7-2 and TRBJ2-7; D may be TRBD1 (6 bases). The V gene lost 5 bases and the J gene lost 3 bases, with 11 bases spanning the gap. The CDR3 consists of 13 residues. Germline V gene data show CDR1 as SGHTA and CDR2 as FQGNSA.

J is TRBJ2-5 and V is TRBV2; no reliable D call. Germline-derived CDR1 and CDR2 are SNHLY and FYNNEI. V dropped 1 base and J dropped 5 bases, with 11 bases sitting between them. The CDR3 contains 14 residues. CDR3 nucleotides: TGTGCCAGCAGTGAAGGTTGGGCGAAGGAGACCCAGTACTTC. Protein sequence: CASSEGWAKETQYF.

This sequence joins TRBV6-2 or TRBV6-3 and TRBJ2-7; possibly TRBD2 for D (6 bases). Germline CDR1 and CDR2: MNHEY and SVGEGT. The CDR3 has 13 residues. The CDR3 here is CTSRRGGSYEQYF. DNA for the CDR3: TGTACTTCGCGGCGGGGAGGCTCCTACGAGCAGTACTTC.

This clonotype was seen many times. J is TRBJ1-1 and V is TRBV2; D is perhaps TRBD1 (5 bases). The CDR3 loop spans 17 amino acids. Between the trimmed V and J ends, which lost 2 bases and 3 bases, there was a span of 19 bases. The V gene's germline CDR1 is SNHLY and CDR2 FYNNEI. The CDR3 nucleotides are TGTGCCAGCAGTGAATACGGGACCCTCAAGGGACACACTGAAGCTTTCTTT. As protein: CASSEYGTLKGHTEAFF.

The rearrangement joins TRBV24-1 to TRBJ1-2; D possibly corresponds to TRBD1 (6 bases). The CDR3 has 15 residues. Germline V gives CDR1 KGHDR, CDR2 SFDVKD. Trimming removed 4 bases from V and 8 bases from J, with 19 bases in between. DNA of the CDR3: TGTGCCACCAGTGACCCCATTCGGAAGGGGGGCGGCTACACCTTC. This gives the protein CATSDPIRKGGGYTF.

In this sample, this clonotype turned up many times. The genes are TRBV7-9 and TRBJ1-5, with 8 bases fitting TRBD1. The CDR3 consists of 14 residues. J lost 7 bases, V lost 5 bases, and 7 bases had no gene match. Per germline, CDR1 SEHNR and CDR2 FQNEAQ (reference sequence). The CDR3: CASSSGQGWQPQHF. CDR3 in DNA: TGTGCCAGCAGCAGTGGACAGGGCTGGCAGCCCCAGCATTTT.

The chain employs TRBV29-1 and TRBJ2-7; D is perhaps TRBD1 (5 bases). Germline values: CDR1 SQVTM, CDR2 ANQGSEA. This CDR3 comprises 12 residues. V was clipped by 3 bases and J by 2 bases, with 8 bases between them. CDR3 loop: CSVEGRAYEQYF. The CDR3 DNA follows: TGCAGCGTTGAGGGCAGGGCCTACGAGCAGTACTTC.

This clonotype appeared many times. J is TRBJ1-5 and V is TRBV2; no firm D call. V was pared by 1 base and J by 7 bases, with 14 bases between. Germline V lookup: CDR1 SNHLY, CDR2 FYNNEI. The CDR3 runs 15 residues. In nucleotides, the CDR3 is TGTGCCAGCAGTGAAGGGGGTAGCCCCAGGCAGCCCCAGCATTTT. This sequence encodes CASSEGGSPRQPQHF. Variable domain in full (rest from reference TRBV2 and TRBJ1-5): EPEVTQTPSHQVTQMGQEVILRCVPISNHLYFYWYRQILGQKVEFLVSFYNNEISEKSEIFDDQFSVERPDGSNFTLKIRSTKLEDSAMYFCASSEGGSPRQPQHFGDGTRLSIL.

The sample holds many counts of this clonotype. The chain couples TRBV4-2 to TRBJ1-5; D unresolved. Germline CDR1 and CDR2: LGHNA and YNFKEQ. The V and J ends lost 0 bases and 4 bases respectively, with 4 bases between them. The CDR3 sequence is 13 residues long. This CDR3 reads CASSQDGNQPQHF. The CDR3, as DNA: TGTGCCAGCAGCCAAGACGGTAATCAGCCCCAGCATTTT.